This T cell receptor beta chain was recorded in a study of shared clonotypes between healthy human individuals. TCRdb keeps only in-frame clones here, not all; method: immunoSEQ multiplex PCR. The table records more than 400,000 clones, over 75% of them present only once. The unsorted samples had around 86 million PBMCs used for genomic DNA. This clone has a handful of counts. This CDR3 is built from 15 residues. The germline V gene encodes CDR1 SEHNR and CDR2 FQNEAQ (reference sequence). J was trimmed by 4 bases and V by 5 bases; bases with no gene match: 9. The chain links TRBV7-9 to TRBJ2-7; 9 bases line up with TRBD2. The TCR sequence derives from a woman aged 40 to 50 in good health. Some clones in this sample may be carry-over from other donors' samples. The sequencing input was PBMCs. CDR3: CASSPRSGRIYEQYF. DNA of the CDR3: TGTGCCAGCAGCCCCCGTAGCGGGAGAATATACGAGCAGTACTTC.